This T cell receptor (beta chain) derives from a study of cytomegalovirus exposure and HLA in healthy donors. The overall study: Later, an analysis reported that the 110 or so validation repertoires had used the same platform as the roughly 700 first-cohort repertoires.

The donors were part of the 120-subject validation cohort, which stood apart from the 666-subject first cohort. The method was immunoSEQ multiplex PCR; TCRdb's version includes in-frame clones alone and lacks a portion of them. The table has around 250,000 clones, roughly 87% seen once. The ends lost 5 bases at V and 8 bases at J; junction bases unmatched: 14. The CDR3 has 16 amino acids. Germline V gene data show CDR1 as SGHNT and CDR2 as YENEEA. Sequenced: PBMCs. V usage is TRBV11-3 and J usage is TRBJ2-1, with 8 nucleotides matching TRBD1. The clonotype was recovered from a woman aged 25 to 39 in good health and CMV-seronegative. The CDR3, as DNA: TGTGCCAGCAGCCCAGAGGTCCAGGGGGCTTTGGATGAGCAGTTCTTC. Its protein product is CASSPEVQGALDEQFF.